The source of this T cell receptor (beta chain) is a study of regulatory T cells in long-lasting Graves disease. Germline V CDR1 and CDR2: SGHVS, FNYEAQ. Germline trimming cut 5 bases from V and 4 bases from J; bases unmatched to any gene: 9. The CDR3 runs to 18 residues. The sample holds a few counts of this clonotype. Stated time point: persistent/refractory GD, antithyroid drugs over 5 years with positive TRAb. PBMC-extracted RNA yielded the TCR library. Into tubes containing EDTA, about 9.6 milliliters of peripheral blood were drawn. Both iRepertoire HTBI primers and Arm-PCR of CDR3 regions were used to build the TCR beta libraries. TCRdb used MiXCR to reprocess the multiplex PCR reads, holding one entry per CDR3 protein. This sample has 650,000 to 700,000 distinct CDR3 sequences, with about 32% found just once.

The material sequenced was peripheral blood mononuclear cells (PBMCs), taken when the disease was refractory, from a patient treated with antithyroid drugs. The chain is built from TRBV7-6 and TRBJ2-3; 16 nucleotides align to TRBD2. This sequence originates from a female donor with Graves disease. Here the CDR3 DNA reads TGTGCCAGCAGCCGCGGGACTAGCGGGAGGGGAAGCTCAGATACGCAGTATTTT. Protein: CASSRGTSGRGSSDTQYF.